The T cell receptor beta chain described here comes from a study of CD8 T cells in ankylosing spondylitis (dated by TCRdb to about 2017). At the level of the whole study: The study set out to find disease-linked TCR variants by profiling T cell receptor beta repertoires in ankylosing spondylitis patients and healthy donors. Peripheral blood samples were taken, and synovial fluid was additionally collected from ankylosing spondylitis patients. The whole study cohort included roughly 110 healthy donors and around 24 ankylosing spondylitis patients. The study at large found these results: Significant enrichment of the disease-linked clones was reported in matched synovial fluid samples from ankylosing spondylitis patients. Some motif variants were previously reported in synovial fluid and blood of reactive arthritis patients, suggesting common disease-initiation mechanisms. A CD8+ phenotype was shown by the disease-linked clones, which were found at relatively low frequencies in peripheral blood. A TCR beta motif of seven or eight highly homologous amino acid variants appeared characteristic of blood from ankylosing spondylitis patients.

This clonotype showed up just a few times. Its antigen is still unknown. Base qualities are not recorded, but no much larger clone differs from it by a single base. Sequencing took place on an Illumina HiSeq 2500. Quantitative 5'-RACE with molecular barcodes was used to prepare TCR beta libraries. Regarding the original processing steps: To identify disease-linked TCR variants, a new computational method was used, one built on a probabilistic model of VDJ rearrangement. The public reads were reanalyzed by TCRdb: fastp trimming at Q25, MiXCR alignment, in-frame beta chains only. Rows are unified per CDR3 protein, each entry keeping the most common DNA and genes. The V and J calls reflect TCRdb's pipeline rather than the authors' work. This sample has a few hundred thousand distinct CDR3 sequences in its table, and about 13% of those were observed once. Clones ranked in the top ten supply over 6.5% of the sample.

Looking up the germline V gene (reference sequence) yields CDR1 SEHNR and CDR2 FQNEAQ. Unmatched junction bases come to 8, with V trimmed by 6 bases and J by 1 base. The CDR3 numbers 15 residues from cysteine through phenylalanine. Only the CDR3 portion is preserved as DNA: 45 bases, with reading frame beginning at the first base. The receptor's source is a male donor with ankylosing spondylitis. The chain employs TRBV7-9 and TRBJ1-2, with 7 middle bases fitting TRBD1. Material: blood, either unsorted or a sorted T cell fraction (not recorded which). The DNA is TGTGCCAGCAGTAGACAGGGACTGGATAACTATGGCTACACCTTC. Its translation is CASSRQGLDNYGYTF.